Below, 13 T cell receptor beta chains from the same sample are listed, as sequenced in a study of blood T cell repertoires in COVID-19. Clones were sequenced by immunoSEQ multiplex PCR, and TCRdb holds only the in-frame ones, with some missing. The sample includes about 350,000 clones, approximately 88% of them seen just once. The sequenced sample consisted of peripheral blood. The receptor source for this set is a man between 25 and 39 years old with COVID-19, enrolled during active disease.

The genes are TRBV7-3 and TRBJ2-4; perhaps TRBD2 as D (6 bases). The V gene's germline CDR1 is SGHTA and CDR2 FQGTGA. This CDR3 is built from 16 residues. Between the trimmed V and J ends, which lost 5 bases and 2 bases, there was a span of 16 bases. DNA of the CDR3: TGTGCCAGCAGCCTCGGTGGAGGGGCGACCAAAAACATTCAGTACTTC. Protein sequence: CASSLGGGATKNIQYF.

The V gene is TRBV2, the J gene TRBJ2-1, with D uncertain. CDR3 length: 10 amino acids. Germline CDR1 reads SNHLY; CDR2 reads FYNNEI. Deletions cut 6 bases from V and 10 bases from J, with 7 bases between. This chain's CDR3 is CASSSYEQFF. The CDR3 DNA follows: TGTGCCAGCAGCTCCTACGAGCAGTTCTTC.

The chain uses TRBV4-3 and TRBJ1-3, with D perhaps TRBD1 (6 bases). V was clipped by 2 bases and J by 2 bases, with 19 bases between them. Germline CDR1 and CDR2: LGHNA and YSLEER. CDR3 length: 18 residues. The CDR3, as DNA: TGCGCCAGCAGCCAATCCTGGGTGGGCAGGGGAGCTGGAAACACCATATATTTT. As protein: CASSQSWVGRGAGNTIYF.

The CDR3 DNA sequence: TGTGCCAGCAGTTTAACTGCCCAAAGCTCCTATAATTCACCCCTCCACTTT. Encoded protein: CASSLTAQSSYNSPLHF. The V gene is TRBV27, the J gene TRBJ1-6, with D unresolved. The CDR3 consists of 17 residues. Trimming left V 2 bases short and J 0 bases short, with 11 bases between. CDR1 and CDR2 from the germline V gene are MNHEY and SMNVEV (reference sequence).

This clone turned up a few times. The gene calls are TRBV29-1 and TRBJ1-5, with D perhaps matching TRBD1 (5 bases). This CDR3 is built from 13 residues. The germline V gene encodes CDR1 SQVTM and CDR2 ANQGSEA. As DNA, the CDR3 is TGCAACTCTTCAGGGAATAGCAATCAGCCCCAGCATTTT. Its protein product is CNSSGNSNQPQHF. Together with reference TRBV29-1 and TRBJ1-5, the CDR3 gives the full variable domain: SAVISQKPSRDICQRGTSLTIQCQVDSQVTMMFWYRQQPGQSLTLIATANQGSEATYESGFVIDKFPISRPNLTFSTLTVSNMSPEDSSIYLCNSSGNSNQPQHFGDGTRLSIL.

This sequence joins TRBV6-5 and TRBJ2-1, with D tentatively TRBD1 (6 bases). Germline V gives CDR1 MNHEY, CDR2 SVGAGI. Trimming stripped 8 bases from V and 9 bases from J, with 14 bases between. The CDR3 sequence is 12 residues long. The CDR3 protein is CASLDSQGEQFF. CDR3 DNA sequence: TGTGCCAGCCTTGACTCACAGGGTGAGCAGTTCTTC.

V and J are TRBV20-1 and TRBJ2-1; D may be TRBD2 (6 bases). Between the trimmed V and J ends, which lost 6 bases and 15 bases, there was a span of 18 bases. This CDR3 is 11 amino acids long. Germline loops: CDR1 DFQATT, CDR2 SNEGSKA (reference sequence). CDR3 bases: TGCAGTGCCCCGCGGACTATGGGGCCGTTCTTC. Translation gives CSAPRTMGPFF.

This clone was recorded only once. This chain joins TRBV27 and TRBJ1-4; no clear D gene. The V end lost 1 base, the J end lost 7 bases, and 13 bases lay between the germline ends. This CDR3 comprises 15 residues. Germline loops: CDR1 MNHEY, CDR2 SMNVEV (reference sequence). CDR3 coding DNA: TGTGCCAGCAGTTTATATGGCAACTATGGTGAAAAACTGTTTTTT. It translates to CASSLYGNYGEKLFF.

The genes are TRBV6-6 and TRBJ1-3; 7 bases align to TRBD1. CDR3 length: 15 residues. From germline, CDR1 is MNHNY and CDR2 SVGAGI (reference sequence). Germline trimming cut 6 bases from V and 0 bases from J; bases unmatched to any gene: 5. This CDR3 is CASRKGQLSGNTIYF. The CDR3 DNA follows: TGTGCCAGCAGAAAGGGACAGCTCTCTGGAAACACCATATATTTT.

Points on this clone: The sample contains more than one DNA sequence encoding this CDR3. For the CDR3, the DNA is TGTGCCAGCAGTTTAAGACAGGATCAGCCCCAGCATTTT. This sequence encodes CASSLRQDQPQHF. The chain has TRBV12-3 or TRBV12-4 and TRBJ1-5; the D gene is possibly TRBD1 (6 bases). The CDR3 runs 13 residues. Trimming removed 2 bases at V and 5 bases at J, with 7 bases between.

As concerns this clone: This sample also contains other DNA sequences that code for the same CDR3. The gene calls are TRBV6-2 or TRBV6-3 and TRBJ2-7; D is possibly TRBD2 (5 bases). The CDR3 loop spans 15 amino acids. Trimming left V 0 bases short and J 2 bases short, with 11 bases between. Germline CDR1 is MNHEY and CDR2 is SVGEGT. The CDR3 coding sequence is TGTGCCAGCAGTTACTCTGCGGGTGGGGCCTACGAGCAGTACTTC. This translates into CASSYSAGGAYEQYF.

This CDR3 reads CASSPQVEGWRSPLHF. Written as DNA, the CDR3 is TGTGCCAGCTCACCCCAAGTCGAGGGATGGAGGTCACCCCTCCACTTT. V usage is TRBV18 and J usage is TRBJ1-6; D ambiguous. CDR3 length: 16 residues. Germline values: CDR1 KGHSH, CDR2 LQKENI. Deletions cut 3 bases from V and 10 bases from J, with 19 bases between.

The chain uses TRBV7-2 and TRBJ1-2; 9 bases are a match to TRBD1. Germline CDR1 and CDR2: SGHTA and FQGNSA. Trimming took 3 bases from V and 5 from J; bases not matched to a gene: 10. The CDR3 length is 16 residues. The CDR3 DNA follows: TGTGCCAGCAGCTTGCTCCGGGACAGGGATTATTATGGCTACACCTTC. This codes for CASSLLRDRDYYGYTF.